This T cell receptor (beta chain) was sequenced in a study of beta chain features in type 1 diabetes. Across the whole study: When patients were set against healthy donors, age, gender and cell yields were similar. The study examined about 110,000,000 sorted cells across all samples.

Expressed TCRB transcripts were sequenced, since all the RNA that had been isolated was reverse transcribed. Libraries were prepared by immunoSEQ multiplex PCR; TCRdb keeps only in-frame clonotypes and omits some of them. Among some 280,000 clones listed, 14% were seen once. Per germline, CDR1 MNHNY and CDR2 SVGAGI (reference sequence). With 5 bases clipped from V and 7 bases from J, the junction kept 9 bases outside the gene matches. The CDR3 runs 15 residues. This clone was found a few times. The target antigen is unknown. Study-wide results and limits: People with Type 1 diabetes carried modestly yet significantly shorter TCRB CDR3s in all four CD4+ subsets. Within the patient group, naive, central memory and Treg TCRB repertoires appeared more similar to each other than within healthy donors.

The sequence derives from a young man with type 1 diabetes. The V and J genes are TRBV6-6 and TRBJ2-7, with TRBD2 matching 12 bases. Input material: naive CD4+ T cells from blood. The CDR3 DNA follows: TGTGCCAGCAGTGACCCTAGCGGGAGGGCCGATGAGCAGTACTTC. Its translation is CASSDPSGRADEQYF.